This T cell receptor beta chain was recovered during a study of T-cell reconstitution after alpha-beta-depleted transplantation in children. The library targeted TCRbeta and was prepared with unique molecular identifiers. TCRdb fed the PCR reads into MiXCR, producing one record per CDR3 protein. The sample gives some 300,000 distinct CDR3 sequences, approximately 10% of which show up once; less than 2.5% is in the top ten. The CDR3 sequence is 11 residues long. Trimming stripped 3 bases from V and 8 bases from J, with 10 bases between. The V gene's germline CDR1 is GTSNPN and CDR2 SVGIG (reference sequence).

V usage is TRBV30 and J usage is TRBJ2-5; tentative D call: TRBD1 (6 bases). Sequences were derived from PBMCs from the stem cell graft donor, sampled from the stem cell graft. This TCR came from a human donor who donated a stem cell graft to a child with acute lymphoblastic leukemia. The DNA for the CDR3 is TGTGCCTGGAGCTCAGGGGCTACCCAGTACTTC. Translation: CAWSSGATQYF.